A selection of T cell receptor beta chains follows, all from one sample in a study of control samples from healthy donors and cancer patients. Sequenced by immunoSEQ multiplex PCR; TCRdb stores in-frame clones only, minus some. The sample has roughly 130,000 clones, approximately 90% seen once. The sample consisted of blood. Receptor source: a man aged 18 to 35 in good health. Each CDR3 is given with its conserved first and last residue. The D gene is left open where the match is weak. Clone size, where shown, is once, few, many, or a class for clones that have expanded.

clone_size,d_call,j_call,v_call,cdr3_aa,cdr3_nt
-,TRBD2,TRBJ2-5,TRBV2,CASSEWLAVETQYF,TGTGCCAGCAGTGAGTGGCTAGCGGTTGAGACCCAGTACTTC
-,-,TRBJ1-2,TRBV18,CASSPPSAHYGYTF,TGTGCCAGCTCACCACCCTCGGCACACTATGGCTACACCTTC
few,-,TRBJ1-6,TRBV11-2,CASSRGVGNSPLHF,TGTGCCAGCAGCCGAGGGGTTGGTAATTCACCCCTCCACTTT
-,TRBD1,TRBJ1-4,TRBV5-1,CASSLRPGGREKLFF,TGCGCCAGCAGCTTGAGGCCAGGGGGACGCGAAAAACTGTTTTTT
-,TRBD1,TRBJ1-4,TRBV5-1,CASSPGQDTTNEKLFF,TGCGCCAGCAGCCCGGGACAGGACACAACTAATGAAAAACTGTTTTTT
-,-,TRBJ1-5,TRBV19,CASSMDNFNQPQHF,TGTGCCAGTAGTATGGACAATTTCAATCAGCCCCAGCATTTT
-,TRBD1,TRBJ2-4,TRBV4-1,CASSPLPTGAKNIQYF,TGCGCCAGCAGCCCCCTCCCGACAGGGGCCAAAAACATTCAGTACTTC
-,-,TRBJ1-2,TRBV4-1,CASSQLGGSNGYTF,TGCGCCAGCAGCCAACTGGGGGGGTCAAATGGCTACACCTTC
-,-,TRBJ1-2,TRBV7-9,CASSLDAGRYGYTF,TGTGCCAGCAGCTTAGATGCGGGGCGCTATGGCTACACCTTC
-,-,TRBJ2-1,TRBV10-3,CAISEIHEQFF,TGTGCCATCAGTGAGATACATGAGCAGTTCTTC
-,TRBD1,TRBJ2-5,TRBV19,CASSGGSFQETQYF,TGTGCCAGTTCAGGGGGCTCATTCCAAGAGACCCAGTACTTC
-,TRBD1,TRBJ2-5,TRBV9,CASSDDRGWKTQYF,TGTGCCAGCAGCGATGACAGGGGTTGGAAGACCCAGTACTTC
-,TRBD1,TRBJ1-5,TRBV29-1,CSVRTGDNQPQHF,TGCAGCGTCCGGACAGGGGACAATCAGCCCCAGCATTTT
-,-,TRBJ1-1,TRBV7-8,CASSVTGLNTEAFF,TGTGCCAGCAGCGTTACAGGGCTGAACACTGAAGCTTTCTTT
-,TRBD2,TRBJ2-3,TRBV10-3,CAISDGERGATDTQYF,TGTGCCATCAGTGATGGTGAGCGGGGGGCCACAGATACGCAGTATTTT
-,-,TRBJ2-3,TRBV9,CASSDGFSTDTQYF,TGTGCCAGCAGCGACGGGTTCAGCACAGATACGCAGTATTTT
-,-,TRBJ1-2,TRBV11-3,CASSLSKGRYGYTF,TGTGCCAGCAGCTTATCAAAAGGACGGTATGGCTACACCTTC
once,TRBD1,TRBJ1-4,TRBV2,CASREGGDEKLFF,TGTGCCAGCAGGGAAGGGGGCGACGAAAAACTGTTTTTT
-,-,TRBJ1-1,TRBV15,CATSRDPLAEAFF,TGTGCCACCAGCAGAGATCCCCTGGCTGAAGCTTTCTTT
-,-,TRBJ1-1,TRBV10-3,CAISESQTSREAFF,TGTGCCATCAGTGAGTCTCAGACGTCTCGCGAAGCTTTCTTT
-,-,TRBJ1-4,TRBV12-3/TRBV12-4,CASRGRALFF,TGTGCCAGCAGGGGCAGGGCTTTGTTTTTT
-,-,TRBJ1-5,TRBV19,CASSIAGINQPQHF,TGTGCCAGTAGTATAGCAGGGATAAATCAGCCCCAGCATTTT
few,-,TRBJ1-6,TRBV6-4,CASSDDGTPNSPLHF,TGTGCCAGCAGTGACGACGGGACTCCTAATTCACCCCTCCACTTT
-,-,TRBJ1-1,TRBV6-4,CASSEGRLTAFF,TGTGCCAGCAGTGAGGGCAGGTTGACAGCTTTCTTT
-,-,TRBJ1-1,TRBV12-3/TRBV12-4,CASSLLNTEAFF,TGTGCCAGCAGTTTGCTGAACACTGAAGCTTTCTTT
-,TRBD1,TRBJ1-2,TRBV5-1,CASSPRTGGDYGYTF,TGCGCCAGCAGCCCTCGGACAGGGGGCGACTATGGCTACACCTTC
-,TRBD2,TRBJ2-7,TRBV5-1,CASSLEGRGGSYEQYF,TGCGCCAGCAGCTTGGAGGGGCGGGGGGGCTCCTACGAGCAGTACTTC
-,-,TRBJ1-2,TRBV24-1,CATSDTSINYGYTF,TGTGCCACCAGTGATACCTCTATCAACTATGGCTACACCTTC
-,-,TRBJ2-1,TRBV10-3,CAIRETSDNEQFF,TGTGCCATCAGGGAGACTAGTGACAATGAGCAGTTCTTC
-,-,TRBJ2-4,TRBV3-1/TRBV3-2,CASSREGVAKNIQYF,TGTGCCAGCAGCCGAGAGGGGGTAGCCAAAAACATTCAGTACTTC
-,-,TRBJ1-6,TRBV6-5,CASSSGPYNSPLHF,TGTGCCAGCAGTTCGGGCCCCTATAATTCACCCCTCCACTTT
once,-,TRBJ2-7,TRBV6-6,CASSRTAPYEQYF,TGTGCCAGCAGTCGGACGGCTCCCTACGAGCAGTACTTC
-,TRBD1,TRBJ2-5,TRBV5-1,CASSGPTGPETQYF,TGCGCCAGCAGCGGCCCGACAGGGCCAGAGACCCAGTACTTC
-,-,TRBJ1-6,TRBV11-2,CASSFGVENSPLHF,TGTGCCAGCAGCTTCGGGGTTGAGAATTCACCCCTCCACTTT
-,-,TRBJ2-7,TRBV4-1,CASSQETDGEQYF,TGCGCCAGCAGCCAAGAGACTGACGGCGAGCAGTACTTC
-,TRBD1,TRBJ1-1,TRBV5-1,CASSWDRWATEAFF,TGCGCCAGCAGCTGGGACAGGTGGGCCACTGAAGCTTTCTTT
-,TRBD1,TRBJ2-7,TRBV7-9,CASSRTGTAVASYEQYF,TGTGCCAGCAGTAGAACCGGGACAGCTGTTGCTTCCTACGAGCAGTACTTC
-,-,TRBJ1-2,TRBV19,CASTSIQGYGYTF,TGTGCCAGTACCTCAATACAGGGTTATGGCTACACCTTC